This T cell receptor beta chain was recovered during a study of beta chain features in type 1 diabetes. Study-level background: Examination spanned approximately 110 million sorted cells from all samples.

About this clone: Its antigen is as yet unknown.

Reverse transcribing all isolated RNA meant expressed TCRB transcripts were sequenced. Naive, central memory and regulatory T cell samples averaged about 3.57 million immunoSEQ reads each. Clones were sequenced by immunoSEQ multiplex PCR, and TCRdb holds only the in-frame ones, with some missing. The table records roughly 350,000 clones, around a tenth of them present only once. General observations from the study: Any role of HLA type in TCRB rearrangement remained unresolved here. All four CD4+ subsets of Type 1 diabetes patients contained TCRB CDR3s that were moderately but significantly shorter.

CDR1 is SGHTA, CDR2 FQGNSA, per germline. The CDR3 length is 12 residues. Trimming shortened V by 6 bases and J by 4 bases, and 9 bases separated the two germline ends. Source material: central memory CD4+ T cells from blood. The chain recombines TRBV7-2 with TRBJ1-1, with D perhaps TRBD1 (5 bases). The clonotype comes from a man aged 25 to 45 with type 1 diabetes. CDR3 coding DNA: TGTGCCAGCAGGGGGGACGTCACTGAAGCTTTCTTT. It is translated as CASRGDVTEAFF. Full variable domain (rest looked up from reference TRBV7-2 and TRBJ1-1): GAGVSQSPSNKVTEKGKDVELRCDPISGHTALYWYRQSLGQGLEFLIYFQGNSAPDKSGLPSDRFSAERTGGSVSTLTIQRTQQEDSAVYLCASRGDVTEAFFGQGTRLTVV.